Given below is one T cell receptor beta chain in context. Distinct nucleotide sequences in the sample also encode this CDR3. The sample belongs to a study of shared clonotypes between healthy human individuals. Looking at the study overall: There were three CD4 naive, three CD4 memory, two CD8 naive and one CD8 memory plates per donor.

Across several immunoSEQ plates, the genomic DNA of each subset was split evenly. Original data processing: Junction-only immunoSEQ sequences carried no quality scores, so filtering differed. Some clones are missing from TCRdb's copy, which holds only in-frame ones; the method was immunoSEQ multiplex PCR. Clone size and the V and J calls come from that table; the DNA yielded D and trimming. There are some 2 million clones in the sample; 85% to 95% occur only once, and 0.1% to 0.15% lies in the top ten. The germline CDR1 and CDR2 sequences are SGDLS and YYNGEE. Trimming left V 0 bases short and J 8 bases short, with 12 bases between. The CDR3 sequence is 14 residues long.

This receptor was identified in a man younger than 30 in good health. The sample taken for sequencing was naive CD4+ T cells sorted from blood. Subset meaning: CD45RA+ positively selected. The chain joins TRBV9 to TRBJ2-4, with D tentatively TRBD1 or TRBD2 (5 bases each). The CDR3: CASSVANQGDIQYF. As DNA, the CDR3 is TGTGCCAGCAGCGTAGCTAATCAGGGAGACATTCAGTACTTC.